This T cell receptor beta chain was sequenced for a study of blood T cell repertoires in COVID-19. Cohorts were determined from participant-reported clinical history. The study counted Cohort 3 donors as recovered given two negative PCRs, clearance, or symptom resolution. Here immunoSEQ multiplex PCR was the method, and the copy in TCRdb shows in-frame clones only, minus some. The table lists a few hundred thousand clones, 80% to 90% of them singletons. The TCR comes from a man aged 25 to 40 who had recovered from COVID-19. Material: PBMCs or T cells enriched from blood (not recorded which).

The CDR3 loop reads CASTGQAVNYGYTF. In DNA, the CDR3 is TGTGCCAGCACCGGACAGGCTGTTAACTATGGCTACACCTTC. The rearrangement uses TRBV6-5 and TRBJ1-2, with TRBD1 identical over 7 bases. Germline V lookup: CDR1 MNHEY, CDR2 SVGAGI. The CDR3 spans 14 residues. V trimming: 7 bases; J trimming: 1 base; junction bases outside the gene matches: 6.